The present T cell receptor beta chain was sequenced within a study of blood T cells in healthy people across ages. Around 10 milliliters of peripheral blood were drawn from each donor. V was shortened by 3 bases and J by 5 bases, with 13 bases between the two germline ends. The CDR3 length is 14 residues. Germline CDR1 and CDR2: MGHRA and YSYEKL. With a J-beta primer mix and a sample-barcoded 5' primer, a second PCR ran roughly 6 to 11 cycles. TCRdb fed the 5' RACE reads into MiXCR, producing one record per CDR3 protein. This table has some 800,000 distinct CDR3 sequences, more than 40% appearing once.

This chain uses TRBV4-1 with TRBJ2-5; maybe TRBD1 (6 bases). Material for sequencing was blood. This clonotype originated in a man aged 55-75 years in good health. The CDR3 coding sequence is TGCGCCAGCAGCCATCCCACAGGGTTTGAGACCCAGTACTTC. Protein: CASSHPTGFETQYF.